This TCR beta chain is drawn from a study of shared clonotypes between healthy human individuals. Sequencing was performed with immunoSEQ multiplex PCR; in TCRdb, only in-frame clones are kept and a portion is missing. The table includes 2 million to 3 million clones, roughly 92% detected once. CDR1 and CDR2 (germline): SGHNT, YYREEE (reference sequence). This CDR3 region has 16 residues. Unmatched junction bases numbered 13, after V lost 4 bases and J lost 4 bases. Sequencing input: naive CD4+ T cells sorted from blood. As to subset: CD45RA+ positively selected. The origin of this receptor is a man aged 18 to 29 in good health. The chain links TRBV5-4 to TRBJ2-5; 7 bases fit TRBD2. The CDR3 loop reads CASSPSSRGGGETQYF. The CDR3, as DNA: TGTGCCAGCAGCCCCAGTTCCCGGGGCGGGGGAGAGACCCAGTACTTC.